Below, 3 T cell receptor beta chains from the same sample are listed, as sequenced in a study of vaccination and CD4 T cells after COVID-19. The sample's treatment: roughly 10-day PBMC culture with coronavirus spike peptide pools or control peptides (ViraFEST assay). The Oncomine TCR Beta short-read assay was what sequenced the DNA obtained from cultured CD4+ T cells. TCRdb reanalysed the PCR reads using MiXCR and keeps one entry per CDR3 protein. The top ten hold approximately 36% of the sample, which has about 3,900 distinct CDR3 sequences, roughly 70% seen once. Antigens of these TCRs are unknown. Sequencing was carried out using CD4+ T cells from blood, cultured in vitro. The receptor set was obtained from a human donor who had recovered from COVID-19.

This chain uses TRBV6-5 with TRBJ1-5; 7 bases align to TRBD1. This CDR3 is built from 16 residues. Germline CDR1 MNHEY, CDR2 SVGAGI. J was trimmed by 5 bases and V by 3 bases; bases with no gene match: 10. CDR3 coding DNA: TGTGCCAGCAGTTATGAGGGGGCAACCTGGGATCAGCCCCAGCATTTT. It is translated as CASSYEGATWDQPQHF.

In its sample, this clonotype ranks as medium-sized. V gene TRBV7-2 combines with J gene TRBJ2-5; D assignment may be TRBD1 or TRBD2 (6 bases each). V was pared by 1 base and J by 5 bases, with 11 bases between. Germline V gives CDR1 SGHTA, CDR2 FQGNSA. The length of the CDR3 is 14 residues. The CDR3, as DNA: TGTGCCAGCAGCTTAGGTCGGGGGCGGGAGACCCAGTACTTC. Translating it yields CASSLGRGRETQYF.

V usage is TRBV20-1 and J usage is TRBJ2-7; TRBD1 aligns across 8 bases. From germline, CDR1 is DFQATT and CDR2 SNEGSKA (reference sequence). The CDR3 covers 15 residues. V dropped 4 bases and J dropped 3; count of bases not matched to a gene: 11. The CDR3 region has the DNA TGCAGTGCTACGTCCCGGGACAGGACTGACTACGAGCAGTACTTC. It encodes CSATSRDRTDYEQYF.